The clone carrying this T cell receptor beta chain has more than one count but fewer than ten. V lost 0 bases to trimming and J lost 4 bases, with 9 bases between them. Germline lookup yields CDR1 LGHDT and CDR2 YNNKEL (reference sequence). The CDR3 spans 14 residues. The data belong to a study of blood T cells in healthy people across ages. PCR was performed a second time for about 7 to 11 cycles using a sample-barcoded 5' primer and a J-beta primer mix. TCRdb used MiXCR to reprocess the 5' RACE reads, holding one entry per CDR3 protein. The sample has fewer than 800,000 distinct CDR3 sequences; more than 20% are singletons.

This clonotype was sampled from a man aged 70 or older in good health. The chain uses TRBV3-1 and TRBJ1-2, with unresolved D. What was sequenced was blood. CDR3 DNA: TGTGCCAGCAGCCAAGATCGATCTATCTATGGCTACACCTTC. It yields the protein CASSQDRSIYGYTF.